Each of the 14 T cell receptor beta chains below was sequenced from the same sample in a study of technical replicates of blood from a handful of donors. Clones were read by immunoSEQ multiplex PCR, and TCRdb kept only the in-frame ones, dropping some. The repertoire holds around 57,000 clones, with around 94% as singletons. The material sequenced was T cells isolated from PBMCs. These TCRs come from a human donor in good health.

The CDR3 nucleotides are TGCGCCAGCAGCCAAGGACAGGGGGGTTTGGCAACTGAAGCTTTCTTT. Amino acids: CASSQGQGGLATEAFF. This chain links TRBV5-1 with TRBJ1-1; 10 bases are shared with TRBD1. CDR3 length: 16 residues. J gave up 5 bases and V 4 bases, and 11 bases lay outside the gene matches. The germline V gene has CDR1 SGHRS and CDR2 YFSETQ.

The rearrangement links TRBV5-6 to TRBJ2-3; the match to TRBD1 covers 9 bases. Germline V gene lookup returns CDR1 SGHDT and CDR2 YYEEEE. After removal of 0 bases from V and 3 bases from J, the junction contained 5 bases not matched to a gene. This CDR3 has 16 amino acids. In DNA, the CDR3 is TGTGCCAGCAGCTTGGGGCCGGGACAGGGTACAGATACGCAGTATTTT. Its translation: CASSLGPGQGTDTQYF.

The chain has TRBV5-4 and TRBJ2-5; 11 nucleotides line up with TRBD2. J was trimmed by 5 bases and V by 5 bases; bases with no gene match: 8. Germline CDR1 SGHNT, CDR2 YYREEE (reference sequence). This CDR3 comprises 15 residues. The CDR3 nucleotides are TGTGCCAGCAGTTATAGCGGGGGGGCCGGGGAGACCCAGTACTTC. This translates into CASSYSGGAGETQYF.

The genes are TRBV7-2 and TRBJ2-7; D may be TRBD2 (6 bases). The V and J ends lost 5 bases and 3 bases respectively, with 20 bases between them. Germline V gene sequence: CDR1 SGHTA, CDR2 FQGNSA. This CDR3 comprises 16 residues. This CDR3 reads CASSLNSGTPLYEQYF. CDR3 sequence (DNA): TGTGCCAGCAGCCTAAATTCCGGGACTCCGCTCTACGAGCAGTACTTC.

A few counts support this clone. The chain carries TRBV18 and TRBJ2-7; 8 nucleotides match TRBD2. V shed 3 bases and J 5 bases; nucleotides not matched to a gene: 6. There are 14 residues in the CDR3. Germline lookup yields CDR1 KGHSH and CDR2 LQKENI. The CDR3 DNA is TGTGCCAGCTCACCTGCAGCGGGAGAGGACGAGCAGTACTTC. It translates to CASSPAAGEDEQYF.

The chain recombines TRBV10-2 with TRBJ1-4; TRBD1 matches at 8 bases. V was pared by 3 bases and J by 6 bases, with 6 bases of the junction left unmatched. Looked up from germline, CDR1 is WSHSY and CDR2 is SAAADI. The CDR3 spans 15 residues. The CDR3 nucleotides read TGCGCCAGCAGTGATCAGGGGGCATTAGATGAAAAACTGTTTTTT. This sequence encodes CASSDQGALDEKLFF.

Here the CDR3 reads CAISENPIPNEQFF. The CDR3, as DNA: TGTGCCATCAGTGAAAATCCCATTCCCAATGAGCAGTTCTTC. V and J are TRBV10-3 and TRBJ2-1; D gene uncertain. Germline V gene sequence: CDR1 ENHRY, CDR2 SYGVKD. This CDR3 has 14 amino acids. Trimming took off 3 bases at V and 6 bases at J, with 12 bases between the two ends.

This clone appeared a single time. The rearrangement uses TRBV18 and TRBJ2-2; D is unclear. The CDR3 consists of 15 residues. V lost 3 bases to trimming and J lost 3 bases, with 11 bases between them. Germline lookup yields CDR1 KGHSH and CDR2 LQKENI. In nucleotides, the CDR3 is TGTGCCAGCTCACCTTATGAAATAGACACCGGGGAGCTGTTTTTT. Its translation: CASSPYEIDTGELFF. The full variable domain, completed using reference TRBV18 and TRBJ2-2, is NAGVMQNPRHLVRRRGQEARLRCSPMKGHSHVYWYRQLPEEGLKFMVYLQKENIIDESGMPKERFSAEFPKEGPSILRIQQVVRGDSAAYFCASSPYEIDTGELFFGEGSRLTVL.

V is TRBV9 and J is TRBJ2-2, with TRBD2 as a possible D gene (6 bases). The CDR3 runs to 18 residues. Per the germline V gene, CDR1 is SGDLS and CDR2 is YYNGEE. V dropped 0 bases and J dropped 1 base, with 16 bases sitting between them. CDR3 sequence reads: CASSVELLGSGNTGELFF. The CDR3 DNA follows: TGTGCCAGCAGCGTAGAATTGCTTGGTAGCGGGAACACCGGGGAGCTGTTTTTT.

The genes are TRBV29-1 and TRBJ2-3, with D hard to call. The CDR3 length is 13 residues. Germline assignment: CDR1 SQVTM and CDR2 ANQGSEA. The V gene lost 4 bases and the J gene lost 0 bases, with 8 bases spanning the gap. CDR3 in DNA: TGCAGCGTTGCAGGAACTAGCACAGATACGCAGTATTTT. Its translation is CSVAGTSTDTQYF.

The chain carries TRBV9 and TRBJ2-3; 9 positions agree with TRBD1. This CDR3 comprises 14 residues. Germline CDR1 and CDR2: SGDLS and YYNGEE. Trimming removed 6 bases from V and 0 bases from J; junction bases left unmatched: 2. The CDR3 loop reads CASTGQGSTDTQYF. Here the CDR3 DNA reads TGTGCCAGCACTGGACAGGGGAGCACAGATACGCAGTATTTT.

The V and J genes are TRBV7-2 and TRBJ1-2; 8 positions match TRBD1. Germline lookup yields CDR1 SGHTA and CDR2 FQGNSA. CDR3 size: 14 residues. V shed 5 bases and J 5 bases; nucleotides not matched to a gene: 7. CDR3 sequence (DNA): TGTGCCAGCAGCCAAGGCAGGGGGCGTTATGGCTACACCTTC. It encodes CASSQGRGRYGYTF.

This clone was seen just once. The chain couples TRBV6-6 to TRBJ2-1; D gene unclear. With 2 bases removed from V and 3 bases from J, the gap between germline ends came to 5 bases. Germline assignment: CDR1 MNHNY and CDR2 SVGAGI (reference sequence). The CDR3 is 13 amino acids. The CDR3 loop is CASSYTDYNEQFF. DNA for the CDR3: TGTGCCAGCAGTTACACAGACTACAATGAGCAGTTCTTC.

The CDR3 DNA reads TGTGCCAGCAGCTTAGTCGGTCAGCCCCAGCATTTT. It translates to CASSLVGQPQHF. The rearrangement uses TRBV7-9 and TRBJ1-5; D ambiguous. Trimming pared 1 base from V and 6 bases from J, leaving 4 bases between. Germline lookup yields CDR1 SEHNR and CDR2 FQNEAQ (reference sequence). The CDR3 runs 12 residues. The whole variable domain, filled in from reference TRBV7-9 and TRBJ1-5, reads DTGVSQNPRHKITKRGQNVTFRCDPISEHNRLYWYRQTLGQGPEFLTYFQNEAQLEKSRLLSDRFSAERPKGSFSTLEIQRTEQGDSAMYLCASSLVGQPQHFGDGTRLSIL.